The entry below gives a single T cell receptor (beta chain) sequence along with its context. Its antigen remains undetermined. Peripheral blood from five or six healthy donors served as normal controls. Library preparation was by bulk RNA-seq. The TruSeq Stranded RNA sample prep kit was used to generate libraries of poly-A-enriched mRNA from an input of roughly 1 ug total RNA. Each sample was sequenced in triplicate using paired-end sequencing on a HiSeq 2500. Each mate in the RNA-seq data had a read length of 125 nucleotides. Processing in the source paper ran as follows. Reads were trimmed and aligned to hg38 using STAR v2.7, and quality control was performed with FASTQC, RSeQC and multiqc. Salmon 0.14.1 was used to quantify gene expression levels as transcripts per million (TPM). Principal component analysis suggested that transcriptomic profiles were not driven by trial, library batch, sequencing batch, treatment regimen or sex. TCRdb reprocessed the reads and assigns one entry to each CDR3 protein sequence, leaving out DNA. None of the V and J calls come from the authors' own analysis; TCRdb made them. In all, the sample holds about 350 distinct CDR3 sequences, and about 95% of those were seen once. The ten top clones hold about 9.8% of the sample.

This entry comes from a study of alternative splicing in chronic myeloid leukemia remission (dated by TCRdb to 2020 to 2021). Regarding the research as a whole: Peripheral blood from chronic-phase CML patients at diagnosis and remission was profiled by RNA sequencing and compared with healthy donors. Median ages were about 53 years at diagnosis, under 60 at remission and roughly 37 for healthy controls. The female/male split was 11/5 for diagnosis samples, 8/3 for remission samples and 2/4 for controls. Total RNA was extracted with Trizol from peripheral blood mononuclear cells of diagnosis, remission and control samples.

The full study reports these points: Blood cell composition at remission was reconfigured to resemble lymphoid cell-enriched normal controls. Blood cell composition differed strongly depending on the timepoint, moving from an enrichment of myeloid progenitors at diagnosis to an enrichment of mature lymphoid cells at remission.

The CDR3 sequence holds 17 residues, the cysteine and phenylalanine included. No nucleotide data were recorded. This receptor was identified in a person aged 30 to 50 in good health. The sequencing input was PBMCs. The rearranged chain carries TRBV3-2 and TRBJ2-1; TCRdb calls TRBD2, which cannot be checked without DNA. TRBV3-2 is tagged as a pseudogene. The CDR3 protein sequence reads: CASSQGTSGEVYNEQFF.